This T cell receptor beta chain was sequenced during a study of tissue T cells after allogeneic stem cell transplantation. Study-level findings and limits: Blood and spleen captured only part of the tissue TCR repertoire. Within patients, tissue anatomy strongly shaped TCR repertoire composition.

This research-autopsy study prospectively enrolled adult allogeneic hematopoietic cell transplant recipients with steroid-refractory graft-versus-host disease. Survey-depth TCRbeta CDR3 sequencing reported V/J genes and productive frequencies. Assay: immunoSEQ multiplex PCR; the TCRdb copy retains only in-frame clones and omits some. This table holds 550 to 700 clones, 60% to 80% found once. A word on this clone: Its antigen is unidentified.

The V gene's germline CDR1 is SGHTA and CDR2 FQGNSA. Trimming at V came to 4 bases and at J to 6 bases, leaving 5 bases not matched to a gene. This CDR3 spans 13 amino acids. Sequences were derived from ileal tissue, sampled at autopsy. The TCR sequence derives from a female patient between 18 and 50 years old with steroid-refractory graft-versus-host disease after an allogeneic stem cell transplant. A share of the T cells may be of graft donor origin. The genes are TRBV7-2 and TRBJ2-7, with 8 bases matching TRBD2. CDR3 loop: CASSSGGVPEQYF. CDR3 nucleotides: TGTGCCAGCAGCTCCGGGGGGGTTCCCGAGCAGTACTTC.